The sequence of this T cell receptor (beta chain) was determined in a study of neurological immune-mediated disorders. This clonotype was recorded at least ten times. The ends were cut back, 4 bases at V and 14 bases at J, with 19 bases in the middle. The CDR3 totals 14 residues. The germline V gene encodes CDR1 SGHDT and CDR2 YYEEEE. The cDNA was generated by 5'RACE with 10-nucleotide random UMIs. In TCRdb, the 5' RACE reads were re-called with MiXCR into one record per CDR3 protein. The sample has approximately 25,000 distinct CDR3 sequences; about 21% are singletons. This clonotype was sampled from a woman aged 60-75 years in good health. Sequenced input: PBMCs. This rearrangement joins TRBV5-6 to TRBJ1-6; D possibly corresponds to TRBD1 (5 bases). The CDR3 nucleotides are TGTGCCAGCAGCGGGGGACGGGACGAACACACCCTCCACTTT. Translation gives CASSGGRDEHTLHF.